The clone carrying this T cell receptor beta chain was recorded many times. Its specificity is unknown. The data stem from a study of T-cell reconstitution after alpha-beta-depleted transplantation in children. Study-level findings and limits: Diversity and T-cell counts at one year after transplant derived mostly from new T cells. Alpha-beta T cells about two months after transplant reportedly derived from several hundred expanded graft clones. Diversity of TCRbeta at day 60 was high in some patients, arising from surviving recipient T cells and thymic progenitors.

Unique molecular identifiers were incorporated into the prepared TCRbeta library. One entry per CDR3 protein, called by TCRdb with MiXCR from the PCR reads. The sample carries roughly 240,000 distinct CDR3 sequences, just under 8.5% recorded once. The CDR3 is made up of 14 amino acids. Germline CDR1 is SQVTM and CDR2 is ANQGSEA. V lost 7 bases and J lost 7, with 23 bases in between. Sequenced here: PBMCs, mostly from graft donor cells, sampled 180 days after TCRalphabeta/CD19-depleted stem cell transplant. The rearrangement links TRBV29-1 to TRBJ2-7; perhaps D is TRBD1 or TRBD2 (7 bases each). This TCR was sampled from a male patient younger than 18 who had a stem cell transplant for acute lymphoblastic leukemia, so the T cells may come from the graft donor. CDR3 region: CSAVRGQGGLEQYF. DNA of the CDR3: TGCAGCGCCGTGCGGGGGCAAGGGGGCTTGGAGCAGTACTTC.